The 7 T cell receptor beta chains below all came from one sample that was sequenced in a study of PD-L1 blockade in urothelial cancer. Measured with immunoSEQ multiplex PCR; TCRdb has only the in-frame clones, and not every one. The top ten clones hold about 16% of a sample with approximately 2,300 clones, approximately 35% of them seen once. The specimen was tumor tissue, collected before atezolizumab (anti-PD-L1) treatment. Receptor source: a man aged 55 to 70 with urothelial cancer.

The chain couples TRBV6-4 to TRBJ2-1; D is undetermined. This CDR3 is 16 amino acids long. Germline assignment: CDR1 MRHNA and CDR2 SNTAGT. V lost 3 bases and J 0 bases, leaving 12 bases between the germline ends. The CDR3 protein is CASSESAASSYNEQFF. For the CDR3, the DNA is TGTGCCAGCAGTGAGTCTGCGGCAAGCTCCTACAATGAGCAGTTCTTC.

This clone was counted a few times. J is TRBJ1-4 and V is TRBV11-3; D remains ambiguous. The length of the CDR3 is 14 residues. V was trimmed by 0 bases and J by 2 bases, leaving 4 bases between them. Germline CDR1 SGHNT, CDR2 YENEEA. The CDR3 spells CASSLEETNEKLFF. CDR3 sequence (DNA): TGTGCCAGCAGCTTAGAGGAGACTAATGAAAAACTGTTTTTT.

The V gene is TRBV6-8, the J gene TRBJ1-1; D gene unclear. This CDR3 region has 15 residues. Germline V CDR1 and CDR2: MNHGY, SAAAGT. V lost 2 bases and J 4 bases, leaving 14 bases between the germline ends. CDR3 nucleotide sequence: TGTGCCAGCAGTTACGAAGCCTTCCGAGGCACTGAAGCTTTCTTT. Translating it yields CASSYEAFRGTEAFF.

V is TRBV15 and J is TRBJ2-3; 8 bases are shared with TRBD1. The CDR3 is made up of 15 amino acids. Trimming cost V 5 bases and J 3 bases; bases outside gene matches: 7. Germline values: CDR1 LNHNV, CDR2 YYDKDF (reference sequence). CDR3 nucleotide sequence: TGTGCCACCAGCCACGCAGGGGGCCGAACAGATACGCAGTATTTT. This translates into CATSHAGGRTDTQYF.

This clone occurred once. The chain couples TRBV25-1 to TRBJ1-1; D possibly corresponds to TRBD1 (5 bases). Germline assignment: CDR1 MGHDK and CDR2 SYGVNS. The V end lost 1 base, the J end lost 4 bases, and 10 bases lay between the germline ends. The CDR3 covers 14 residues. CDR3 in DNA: TGTGCCAGCAGTGAATTTAGGGGAGCCACTGAAGCTTTCTTT. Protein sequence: CASSEFRGATEAFF. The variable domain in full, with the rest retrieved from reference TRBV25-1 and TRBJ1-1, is EADIYQTPRYLVIGTGKKITLECSQTMGHDKMYWYQQDPGMELHLIHYSYGVNSTEKGDLSSESTVSRIRTEHFPLTLESARPSHTSQYLCASSEFRGATEAFFGQGTRLTVV.

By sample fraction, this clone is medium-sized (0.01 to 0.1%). The CDR3 sequence: CASSSETRPYEQYF. Written as DNA, the CDR3 is TGTGCCAGCAGCTCCGAGACTAGACCCTACGAGCAGTACTTC. The chain links TRBV11-3 to TRBJ2-7; the D gene is possibly TRBD2 (6 bases). CDR1 and CDR2 from the germline V gene are SGHNT and YENEEA. The CDR3 covers 14 residues. Trimming took off 4 bases at V and 2 bases at J, with 12 bases between the two ends.

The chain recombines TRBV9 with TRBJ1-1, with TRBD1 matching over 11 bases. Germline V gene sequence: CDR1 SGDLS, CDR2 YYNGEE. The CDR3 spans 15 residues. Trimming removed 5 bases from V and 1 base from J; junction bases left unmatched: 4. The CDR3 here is CASSGQGATNTEAFF. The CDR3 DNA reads TGTGCCAGCAGTGGACAGGGGGCAACGAACACTGAAGCTTTCTTT.